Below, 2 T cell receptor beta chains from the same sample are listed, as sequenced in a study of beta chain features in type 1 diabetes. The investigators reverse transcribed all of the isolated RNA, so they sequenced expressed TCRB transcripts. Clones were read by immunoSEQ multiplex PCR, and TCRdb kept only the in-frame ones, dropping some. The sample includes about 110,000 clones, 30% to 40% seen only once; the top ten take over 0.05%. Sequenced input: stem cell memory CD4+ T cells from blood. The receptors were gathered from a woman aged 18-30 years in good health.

The CDR3 DNA reads as TGTGCCAGCCGTGAGAGATACAACGAACGGGGTGAAAAACTGTTTTTT. It translates to CASRERYNERGEKLFF. J is TRBJ1-4 and V is TRBV28; no clear D. V dropped 8 bases and J dropped 7 bases, with 23 bases sitting between them. The CDR3 is 16 amino acids. Germline CDR1 MDHEN, CDR2 SYDVKM.

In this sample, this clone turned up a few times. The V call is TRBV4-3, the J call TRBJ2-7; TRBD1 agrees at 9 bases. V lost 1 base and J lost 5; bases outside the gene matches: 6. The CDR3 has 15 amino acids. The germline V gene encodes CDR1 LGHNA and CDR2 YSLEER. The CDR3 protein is CASSQGWDRANEQYF. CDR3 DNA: TGCGCCAGCAGCCAAGGGTGGGACAGGGCCAACGAGCAGTACTTC.